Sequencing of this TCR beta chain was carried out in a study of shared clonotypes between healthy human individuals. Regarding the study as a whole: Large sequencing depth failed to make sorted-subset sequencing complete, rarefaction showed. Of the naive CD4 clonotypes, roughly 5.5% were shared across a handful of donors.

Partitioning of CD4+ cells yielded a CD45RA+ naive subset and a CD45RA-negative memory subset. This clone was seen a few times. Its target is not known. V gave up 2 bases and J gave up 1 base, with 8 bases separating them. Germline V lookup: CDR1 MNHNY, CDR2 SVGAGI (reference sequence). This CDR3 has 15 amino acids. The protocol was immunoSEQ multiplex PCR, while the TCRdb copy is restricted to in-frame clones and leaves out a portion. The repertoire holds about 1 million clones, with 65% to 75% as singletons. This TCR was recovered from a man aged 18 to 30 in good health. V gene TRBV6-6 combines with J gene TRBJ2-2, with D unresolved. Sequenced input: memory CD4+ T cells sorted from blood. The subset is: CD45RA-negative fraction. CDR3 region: CASSYPGRNTGELFF. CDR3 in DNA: TGTGCCAGCAGTTACCCGGGCCGGAACACCGGGGAGCTGTTTTTT.